Sequencing of this T cell receptor (beta chain) was carried out in a study of T cells in Graves' hyperthyroidism and ophthalmopathy. The wider study: Sampling of peripheral blood happened at initial diagnosis, prior to any treatment.

Diagnoses used clinical symptoms, serum thyroxine and TRAb, thyroid ultrasound and orbital computed tomography. This clonotype was seen only a few times. Its antigen is unknown. Study-wide findings and caveats: Within blood appeared most thyroid clonotypes that had expanded above 0.001.

Authors of the study amplified TCR beta CDR3 regions from RNA transcripts. When the TCR CDR3 underwent first-round RT-PCR, the HTBI primer set was used. TCRdb analysed the multiplex PCR reads with MiXCR anew, one entry per CDR3 protein. The sample records about 640,000 distinct CDR3 sequences, around 20% being singletons. V was shortened by 0 bases and J by 2 bases, with 21 bases between the two germline ends. The CDR3 loop spans 18 amino acids. Germline CDR1 is SGDLS and CDR2 is YYNGEE. V and J are TRBV9 and TRBJ2-7; a possible D gene is TRBD1 (5 bases). Sequencing was performed on blood. The clonotype was recovered from a young man with Graves' ophthalmopathy. This chain's CDR3 is CASSVGTPSGRGPYEQYF. The CDR3, as DNA: TGTGCCAGCAGCGTAGGCACCCCCTCGGGTAGGGGCCCCTACGAGCAGTACTTC.